What follows are 22 T cell receptor beta chains derived from one specimen sequenced in a study of Ad26.COV2.S vaccination and SARS-CoV-2 variants. TCRdb's copy holds only in-frame clones and misses some; the assay was immunoSEQ multiplex PCR. The sample contains more than 300,000 clones, around nine tenths of which appear only once. Specified treatment: about 20 received Ad26.COV2.S at low or high dose, single or two shots; several received placebo; per-sample allocation not given. On day 63 after the first injection, vaccine and placebo recipients gave samples. The sequenced sample was peripheral blood, obtained in a trial of Ad26.COV2.S vaccine versus placebo. The receptors originated from a person aged 18-65 years who received the Ad26.COV2.S COVID-19 vaccine or a placebo.

Comment on this clone: One junction end disagrees with the germline gene, perhaps due to a read error. The chain is built from TRBV7-7 and TRBJ2-7; D might be TRBD2 (5 bases). Germline-derived CDR1 and CDR2 are SSHAT and FNYEAQ (reference sequence). CDR3 length equals 14 residues. CDR3 sequence reads: CASSSAGDPYEQYF. The CDR3 DNA sequence: TGTGCTAGCAGCTCGGCGGGTGACCCCTACGAGCAGTACTTC.

The CDR3 here is CASSLYEGTSYEQYF. The CDR3 region has the DNA TGTGCCAGCAGCTTATACGAGGGGACCTCCTACGAGCAGTACTTC. This sequence joins TRBV7-8 and TRBJ2-7; D might be TRBD1 or TRBD2, each matching 5 bases. The V gene's germline CDR1 is SGHVS and CDR2 FQNEAQ. The germline V and J ends were trimmed by 2 bases and 0 bases, with 11 bases remaining between them. CDR3 length: 15 residues.

Details on this clone: A read error may account for a junction end that differs from germline. The chain uses TRBV5-4 and TRBJ2-1; TRBD2 matches 13 bases. The CDR3 is 13 residues long. Looked up from germline, CDR1 is SGHNT and CDR2 is YYREEE (reference sequence). The CDR3 here is CASSAGLAGPRVF. The CDR3 DNA is TGTGCCAGCAGCGCGGGACTAGCGGGGCCAAGGGTCTTC.

The chain has TRBV4-1 and TRBJ1-2; TRBD1 might be the D (6 bases). CDR3 size: 15 residues. The V gene's germline CDR1 is MGHRA and CDR2 YSYEKL. V was pared by 0 bases and J by 8 bases, with 16 bases between. Here the CDR3 DNA reads TGCGCCAGCAGCCAAGATCAGGGGACCGGGCTAGGCTACACCTTC. Its translation is CASSQDQGTGLGYTF.

V gene TRBV7-2 combines with J gene TRBJ2-1; D not resolved. V lost 4 bases, J lost 4 bases, and 14 bases lay in between. CDR1 SGHTA and CDR2 FQGNSA come from the germline V gene. CDR3 length equals 15 residues. The CDR3 here is CASSSSAQYYNEQFF. CDR3 nucleotide sequence: TGTGCCAGCAGCTCGTCAGCTCAATATTACAATGAGCAGTTCTTC.

This chain uses TRBV4-3 with TRBJ2-7; tentatively, D is TRBD2 (5 bases). Germline V gives CDR1 LGHNA, CDR2 YSLEER. Trimming took 4 bases from V and 3 from J, leaving 16 bases between them. The CDR3 runs 15 residues. CDR3 sequence reads: CASSPRRETSYEQYF. CDR3 coding DNA: TGCGCCAGCAGCCCACGACGGGAAACTAGCTACGAGCAGTACTTC.

The V call is TRBV24-1, the J call TRBJ2-2; weak D call: TRBD2 (6 bases). V was clipped by 2 bases and J by 0 bases, with 9 bases between them. This CDR3 has 16 amino acids. CDR1 is KGHDR, CDR2 SFDVKD, per germline. The CDR3: CATSDWGTSNTGELFF. DNA for the CDR3: TGTGCCACCAGTGATTGGGGGACTTCGAACACCGGGGAGCTGTTTTTT.

The chain employs TRBV15 and TRBJ2-7; D possibly uses TRBD1 or TRBD2 (5 bases each). Trimming shortened V by 4 bases and J by 0 bases, and 13 bases separated the two germline ends. Germline V gene data show CDR1 as LNHNV and CDR2 as YYDKDF (reference sequence). The CDR3 is made up of 15 amino acids. CDR3 bases: TGTGCCACCAGCATCCCCGGGACCATCTCCTACGAGCAGTACTTC. The encoded protein is CATSIPGTISYEQYF. The whole variable domain, filled in from reference TRBV15 and TRBJ2-7, reads DAMVIQNPRYQVTQFGKPVTLSCSQTLNHNVMYWYQQKSSQAPKLLFHYYDKDFNNEADTPDNFQSRRPNTSFCFLDIRSPGLGDTAMYLCATSIPGTISYEQYFGPGTRLTVT.

The chain joins TRBV11-2 to TRBJ1-6; tentatively, D is TRBD1 (6 bases). Germline values: CDR1 SGHAT, CDR2 FQNNGV. This CDR3 contains 15 residues. Between the trimmed V and J ends, which lost 4 bases and 7 bases, there was a span of 14 bases. CDR3 protein: CASSSGPGANSPLHF. CDR3 coding DNA: TGTGCCAGCAGCTCCGGGCCGGGGGCGAATTCACCCCTCCACTTT.

This rearrangement joins TRBV6-5 to TRBJ1-4; D gene uncertain. CDR1 MNHEY and CDR2 SVGAGI come from the germline V gene. The germline V and J ends were trimmed by 1 base and 3 bases, with 6 bases remaining between them. This CDR3 region has 14 residues. In nucleotides, the CDR3 is TGTGCCAGCAGTTACTGGCGCTCTAATGAAAAACTGTTTTTT. It is translated as CASSYWRSNEKLFF.

This clone appeared once. The chain has TRBV28 and TRBJ2-4; D gene uncertain. V lost 4 bases, J lost 4 bases, and 11 bases lay in between. The CDR3 has 14 amino acids. CDR1 and CDR2 (germline): MDHEN, SYDVKM. CDR3 loop: CASSSSLIKNIQYF. CDR3 in DNA: TGTGCCAGCAGTTCCTCCCTGATAAAAAACATTCAGTACTTC.

The rearrangement links TRBV4-2 to TRBJ1-2; TRBD1 matches at 9 bases. Trimming took 7 bases from V and 4 from J; bases not matched to a gene: 7. The CDR3 contains 14 residues. Germline lookup yields CDR1 LGHNA and CDR2 YNFKEQ. The CDR3 region is CASTRDRDLYGYTF. CDR3 DNA sequence: TGTGCCAGCACACGGGACAGGGATCTCTATGGCTACACCTTC.

Only one count was recorded for this clone. V and J are TRBV7-9 and TRBJ2-1, with a weak D call TRBD2 (6 bases). Germline-derived CDR1 and CDR2 are SEHNR and FQNEAQ (reference sequence). Trimming pared 9 bases from V and 7 bases from J, leaving 10 bases between. CDR3 size: 11 residues. The CDR3 region has the DNA TGTGCCAGTACTAGCATAAATGAGCAGTTCTTC. It yields the protein CASTSINEQFF.

The chain combines TRBV4-2 with TRBJ1-1; D is uncertain. Germline V gene lookup returns CDR1 LGHNA and CDR2 YNFKEQ. Trimming cost V 0 bases and J 5 bases, with 19 bases left between them. CDR3 length: 17 amino acids. The chain's CDR3 is CASSQENWRVGRTEAFF. The CDR3 nucleotides are TGTGCCAGCAGCCAAGAAAATTGGAGGGTAGGAAGAACTGAAGCTTTCTTT.

The CDR3 protein is CATSDWGAEQFF. CDR3 nucleotides: TGTGCCACCAGTGATTGGGGGGCGGAGCAGTTCTTC. The chain recombines TRBV24-1 with TRBJ2-1; tentatively, D is TRBD1 or TRBD2 (6 bases each). The CDR3 has 12 residues. Deletions cut 2 bases from V and 10 bases from J, with 8 bases between. Germline V gene data show CDR1 as KGHDR and CDR2 as SFDVKD.

The chain links TRBV7-3 to TRBJ2-5; D gene ambiguous. The CDR3 has 13 residues. CDR1 is SGHTA and CDR2 is FQGTGA in the germline V gene. The V end lost 5 bases, the J end lost 5 bases, and 12 bases lay between the germline ends. CDR3 sequence reads: CASSLWAGETQYF. As DNA, the CDR3 is TGTGCCAGCAGCCTCTGGGCTGGGGAGACCCAGTACTTC.

The rearrangement joins TRBV18 to TRBJ2-1; D is unresolved. The ends were cut back, 0 bases at V and 6 bases at J, with 6 bases in the middle. Per germline, CDR1 KGHSH and CDR2 LQKENI. The CDR3 loop spans 13 amino acids. For the CDR3, the DNA is TGTGCCAGCTCACCACCCAATGGCAATGAGCAGTTCTTC. Translating it yields CASSPPNGNEQFF. Full variable domain (outside the CDR3, taken from reference TRBV18 and TRBJ2-1): NAGVMQNPRHLVRRRGQEARLRCSPMKGHSHVYWYRQLPEEGLKFMVYLQKENIIDESGMPKERFSAEFPKEGPSILRIQQVVRGDSAAYFCASSPPNGNEQFFGPGTRLTVL.

The chain has TRBV2 and TRBJ2-6, with D uncertain. This CDR3 has 15 amino acids. From germline, CDR1 is SNHLY and CDR2 FYNNEI. Trimming pared 5 bases from V and 9 bases from J, leaving 17 bases between. The CDR3 DNA sequence: TGTGCCAGCAGTCTTGCCGGGTCTCTGTTCAACGTCCTGACTTTC. This encodes CASSLAGSLFNVLTF.

V usage is TRBV9 and J usage is TRBJ2-2; tentative D call: TRBD2 (6 bases). The ends were cut back, 3 bases at V and 9 bases at J, with 12 bases in the middle. The CDR3 runs 13 residues. From germline, CDR1 is SGDLS and CDR2 YYNGEE. The CDR3 coding sequence is TGTGCCAGCAGCGGCGGGACGATCCGGGAGCTGTTTTTT. It translates to CASSGGTIRELFF.

The chain recombines TRBV28 with TRBJ2-7; the D call may be TRBD1 or TRBD2 (7 bases each). This CDR3 is built from 17 residues. The germline V and J ends were trimmed by 1 base and 5 bases, with 21 bases remaining between them. Germline V lookup: CDR1 MDHEN, CDR2 SYDVKM. In DNA, the CDR3 is TGTGCCAGCAGTTTATTAGGGGGCGGGGGCGCCAAGGACGAGCAGTACTTC. Translated: CASSLLGGGGAKDEQYF.

This chain uses TRBV11-2 with TRBJ1-5; TRBD1 agrees at 7 bases. The CDR3 loop spans 15 amino acids. Looked up from germline, CDR1 is SGHAT and CDR2 is FQNNGV. The V gene end was trimmed by 4 bases and the J gene end by 4 bases; junction bases not matched to a gene: 7. The DNA of the CDR3 is TGTGCCAGCAGCTCCGGGACAGATCATAATCAGCCCCAGCATTTT. Residues: CASSSGTDHNQPQHF. The complete variable domain, with remaining parts taken from reference TRBV11-2 and TRBJ1-5, reads EAGVAQSPRYKIIEKRQSVAFWCNPISGHATLYWYQQILGQGPKLLIQFQNNGVVDDSQLPKDRFSAERLKGVDSTLKIQPAKLEDSAVYLCASSSGTDHNQPQHFGDGTRLSIL.

The chain has TRBV28 and TRBJ1-3; D is perhaps TRBD1 (6 bases). V was clipped by 6 bases and J by 8 bases, with 14 bases between them. CDR3 size: 13 residues. Germline V gene data show CDR1 as MDHEN and CDR2 as SYDVKM. The CDR3 loop reads CASSPGAADTIYF. The DNA for the CDR3 is TGTGCCAGCAGCCCGGGGGCGGCAGACACCATATATTTT.